The present TCR beta chain was sequenced within a study of cytomegalovirus exposure and HLA in healthy donors (dated by TCRdb to about 2017). A note on the overall study: In an earlier analysis of some 550 of the donors, around 290 Gb of sequence data and roughly 100 million unique TCR beta sequences from about 179 million T cells were reported. Among roughly 400 genotyped donors of the cohort, an average of approximately 240,000 unique TCR beta nucleotide sequences was sequenced per donor, of which 15% to 20% were non-productive. To decide whether each TCR beta V gene segment behaved as functional or pseudogenic, an earlier analysis of several hundred of the donors relied on high-throughput TCR beta sequencing. The study used immunosequencing to profile the T cell repertoires of approximately 630 subjects and linked those repertoires to cytomegalovirus serostatus. Of the roughly 410 genotyped donors, more than 75% were placed in the genetic ancestry cluster associated with self-reported Caucasian donors. About 280 gigabases of sequencing data and approximately 84 million unique TCR sequences were included in an early release covering around 650 HLA-typed donors. Because of strong linkage in the cohort, five DR-DQ haplotypes were treated as single units for association and clustering. Every repertoire in the discovery cohort had been generated on one and the same sequencing platform. Typing coverage differed by locus: A, B, C, DRB1 and DQB1 were typed in roughly 620-630 donors, DQA1 in 500 to 550, DPA1 in nearly 610, and DPB1 in 472. A separate validation cohort of over 95 different subjects was used in addition to the approximately 610-subject first cohort. The later analysis used no new phenotypic data to find candidate immune exposures, relying instead on TCR beta sequences and their occurrence across donors. Donor age, sex, ethnicity and CMV serostatus were compiled alongside the repertoire data. To study patterns of TCR occurrence, a later analysis re-analyzed previously published TCR beta repertoires from around 670 donors and added high-resolution HLA genotyping. The study aimed to test whether cataloging public T cell receptors could reveal signatures of past pathogen exposure. Both class I and class II loci were covered by HLA typing, at four-digit resolution. High-throughput TCR immunosequencing, statistical association of individual TCRs with disease status, and machine learning were combined to predict cytomegalovirus infection status. A later genetic analysis used genome-wide SNP genotypes for about 60% of the roughly 700 donors, treating that subset as a discovery cohort.

The cohort comprised 710 or so healthy bone marrow donors. At the time of sampling, every cohort member was nominally healthy, though immune exposures that went unrecorded were likely present. The donor was CMV seronegative and belonged to the group of more than 300 seronegative cohort members. A peripheral blood sample was provided by each donor, and peripheral blood mononuclear cells were used for TCR beta sequencing. The Qiagen DNeasy Blood Extraction Kit was used to extract genomic DNA from the blood cell samples. Relative to germline, V is missing 3 bases and J is missing 4 bases, with 6 bases of the junction outside any gene match. From the germline V gene, CDR1 is SGHRS and CDR2 is YFSETQ. From cysteine to phenylalanine, the CDR3 is 15 amino acids long. Left in the record is the CDR3 DNA by itself, 45 bases read in frame from the first base. Study-level results and caveats: A later analysis found that HLA-associated TCR beta chains were more clonally expanded and had lower generation probabilities than equally common non-associated chains. Because HLA typing was unavailable for some donors at each locus, only the typed subset was used in association tests. Strong co-occurrence of HLA alleles, especially DR and DQ, made assigning TCR associations to individual alleles difficult. A few of the identified cytomegalovirus-associated TCR beta chains were confirmed in vitro to be specific for cytomegalovirus antigens. Cytomegalovirus status was reported to be diagnosed by the classifier with high specificity and sensitivity in both the original and validation cohorts. At a false discovery rate of 0.05, a later analysis linked about 17,000 TCR beta sequences to specific HLA alleles. Because the 87-base-pair reads could not distinguish some IMGT-functional V segments, including TRBV6-2 and TRBV6-3, those segments were excluded. Correlated functional status among segregating V segments might be attributable to linkage disequilibrium, but an unknown experimental factor could not be ruled out. Most CMV-associated TCR beta chains appeared to be HLA-restricted in a later analysis, and the HLA associations seemed to be driven largely by CMV exposure. Because counts were too low, 15 or so rarely observed V segments, including chromosome 9 orphons, were excluded from the earlier analysis of several hundred of the donors. In a later analysis, several top co-occurrence clusters were reported to appear linked to parvovirus B19, influenza, CMV and Epstein-Barr virus. A further reported finding was that TCR beta sequences accurately predicted the HLA-A and HLA-B alleles for most subjects in the first cohort. A total of some 180 TCR beta chains were listed by the study as associated with cytomegalovirus. Most TCR sequences were seen in very few donors, while some public TCRs were found in many individuals. For the cohort, immune exposure information was limited to CMV serostatus. A cluster of highly shared sequence variants was judged likely to represent a technical artifact of the sequencing pipeline. Sequencing depth was assumed to be roughly uniform across donors in the presence/absence analyses, though that assumption may not hold. According to a later analysis, TCR association rates differed among HLA loci, with DRB1 alleles showing the most associated TCRs and HLA-C alleles showing the fewest. The authors suggested that the approach could potentially be generalized to other disease states and immunological phenotypes. In an earlier analysis of 587 of the donors, most TCR beta V segments appeared in productive rearrangements about 87% or about 30% of the time, broadly matching IMGT annotations. In this cohort, only TCR beta chains were sequenced, and detectable features were limited by the absence of alpha or paired-chain data. A later genetic analysis associated a missense DCLRE1C variant with V-gene and J-gene trimming of TCR beta chains, and an independent cohort replicated the association. A later genetic analysis reported fewer N-insertions in productive TCRs among donors in an Asian-associated ancestry cluster than the roughly 640-donor mean.

The library was obtained by the immunoSEQ multiplex PCR assay. For the multiplex PCR, a mixture combining 60 forward primers for TCR Vbeta segments and 13 reverse primers for TCR Jbeta segments was used. Amplification of the CDR3 region of rearranged TCR beta genes was performed with a multiplex PCR assay on genomic DNA. Amplified TCR beta libraries were sequenced as 87-base-pair reads on the Illumina HiSeq System. From the authors' description of their analysis: Across the 600 to 700 repertoires, a later analysis counted 75 million to 90 million unique TCR beta chains, some 11 million of which were shared by at least two donors. A nearest-neighbor algorithm error-corrected the raw reads and collapsed the reads into unique sequences, merging closely related sequences to remove PCR and sequencing errors. Alignment of CDR3 sequences to IMGT reference sequences was used to assign V, D and J gene segments. For a sequence to be retained, a match of at least six nucleotides was required to both a V gene segment and a J gene segment. A rearrangement was called productive if the CDR3 had no stop codons and remained in frame with V and J, and every other rearrangement was called non-productive. Following IMGT convention, CDR3 was defined as the stretch from the second conserved V-encoded cysteine to the conserved J-encoded phenylalanine. In an earlier analysis of some 550 of the donors, sequences lacking an unambiguous match to a single V gene segment were excluded. An earlier analysis of under 750 of the donors called V segments functional above 56.7% productive rearrangements and segregating when the between-donor standard deviation exceeded 5%. A statistical classification framework was built for diagnosing cytomegalovirus status from the catalog of TCR beta chain sequences. In a later analysis, TCR nucleotide sequences were compared against IMGT/GENE-DB human TR gene sequences so that V and J genes could be assigned. Using the TCRdist pipeline, a later analysis assigned CDR3 sequences along with most-parsimonious VDJ recombination scenarios. In a later analysis, each TCR beta chain was defined by its CDR3 amino acid sequence together with its V-gene family, and reads without a unique V-gene family were excluded. In a later analysis, around 600 highly shared, low-generation-probability nucleotide sequences were removed to address suspected cross-contamination and a sequencing artifact. A later analysis calculated a clonal expansion index for each public chain from normalized within-repertoire ranks of inferred template counts. In a later analysis, generation probabilities were computed using a VDJ recombination model fitted to out-of-frame rearrangements, and the results were checked against IGoR. Hypergeometric tests were used in a later analysis to score TCR-TCR, TCR-HLA and TCR-CMV co-occurrence, with a repertoire-size bias correction applied to the TCR pairs. A later analysis estimated false discovery rates by permuting HLA or CMV assignments 20 times. In a later analysis, co-occurring TCRs were grouped using DBSCAN, with TCRdist sequence similarity added in when clustering inside HLA-allele-positive subsets. Repertoires with fewer than 30,000 or more than 120,000 public chains, plus five repertoires with anomalous nucleotide sharing, were excluded from co-occurrence clustering. The table comes from immuneACCESS by way of TCRdb, which keeps in-frame sequences with V and J called. Part of the clones is missing from these tables; in studies checked, under half for an unresolved V gene and the rest for unknown reasons. V and J calls and clone size are those listed in that table; D and trimming were worked out from the DNA. The sample table gives 140,000 to 150,000 clones. About 1.6% of the sample rests with the top ten.

Notes on this clone: It lacks a known antigen. This sample includes further DNA sequences coding for the same CDR3.

The clonotype was recovered from a woman between 45 and 65 years old in good health and CMV-seronegative. The chain links TRBV5-1 with TRBJ2-1; 8 nucleotides in the junction match TRBD2. Source material: PBMCs. The CDR3 region has the sequence CASSSSGGGYNEQFF. Read as DNA, the sequence is TGCGCCAGCAGCTCAAGCGGGGGAGGTTACAATGAGCAGTTCTTC.